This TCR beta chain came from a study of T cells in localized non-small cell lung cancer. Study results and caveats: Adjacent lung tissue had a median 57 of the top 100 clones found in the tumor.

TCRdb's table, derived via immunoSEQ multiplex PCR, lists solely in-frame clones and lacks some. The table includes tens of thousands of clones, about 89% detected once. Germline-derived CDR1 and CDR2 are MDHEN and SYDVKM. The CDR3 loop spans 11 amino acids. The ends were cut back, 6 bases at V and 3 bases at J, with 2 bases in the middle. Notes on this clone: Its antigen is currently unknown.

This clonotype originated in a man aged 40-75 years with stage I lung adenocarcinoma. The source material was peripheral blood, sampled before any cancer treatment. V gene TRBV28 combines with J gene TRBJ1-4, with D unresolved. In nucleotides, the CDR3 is TGTGCCAGCAGGGCTAATGAAAAACTGTTTTTT. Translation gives CASRANEKLFF.